Listed below are T cell receptor beta chains from one sample, sequenced in a study of blood T cell repertoires in COVID-19. This table comes from immunoSEQ multiplex PCR, and its TCRdb copy is limited to in-frame clones, with some not included. The data hold about 420,000 clones, with roughly 90% observed a single time. Sequencing was performed on peripheral blood. The receptor source for this set is a man between 18 and 35 years old with COVID-19, enrolled during active disease. The CDR3 runs from the conserved cysteine through the conserved F or W. D genes are given only for firm matches. Clone sizes are given selectively: once, few, many, or a class where the clone is expanded.

D: -; size: -; J: TRBJ1-3; length: 16; V: TRBV19; CDR3: CASSLWEPRAGNTIYF; DNA: TGTGCCAGTAGCCTCTGGGAGCCAAGGGCTGGAAACACCATATATTTT
D: TRBD2; size: -; J: TRBJ2-5; length: 18; V: TRBV6-4; CDR3: CASSDTPPPGLGSETQYF; DNA: TGTGCCAGCAGTGACACCCCCCCTCCGGGACTAGGGAGTGAGACCCAGTACTTC
D: -; size: -; J: TRBJ2-7; length: 16; V: TRBV12-5; CDR3: CASGLGRNQGGFEQYF; DNA: TGTGCTAGTGGTTTGGGACGGAATCAGGGTGGATTCGAGCAGTACTTC
D: TRBD2; size: -; J: TRBJ2-1; length: 15; V: TRBV7-9; CDR3: CASSSGDGRNNEQFF; DNA: TGTGCCAGCAGCTCCGGCGACGGGAGGAACAATGAGCAGTTCTTC
D: TRBD2; size: -; J: TRBJ2-1; length: 15; V: TRBV4-1; CDR3: CASSSLAGADDEQFF; DNA: TGCGCCAGCAGCTCACTAGCGGGAGCGGATGATGAGCAGTTCTTC
D: TRBD2; size: -; J: TRBJ2-7; length: 16; V: TRBV6-6; CDR3: CASSYSYRGEYYEQYF; DNA: TGTGCCAGCAGTTACTCCTACCGGGGGGAGTACTACGAGCAGTACTTC
D: -; size: -; J: TRBJ1-1; length: 16; V: TRBV5-1; CDR3: CASSLGHLSMNTEAFF; DNA: TGCGCCAGCAGCTTAGGACACTTGTCCATGAACACTGAAGCTTTCTTT
D: TRBD2; size: -; J: TRBJ2-7; length: 13; V: TRBV25-1; CDR3: CASLSREGGRQYF; DNA: TGTGCCAGCCTGTCCCGGGAGGGCGGGAGGCAGTACTTC
D: -; size: -; J: TRBJ1-1; length: 11; V: TRBV5-4; CDR3: CATFYGGEAFF; DNA: TGTGCCACCTTTTACGGGGGTGAAGCTTTCTTT
D: TRBD1; size: -; J: TRBJ2-7; length: 15; V: TRBV13; CDR3: CASSLRDRVQPEQYF; DNA: TGTGCCAGCAGCTTGAGGGACAGGGTCCAGCCCGAGCAGTACTTC
D: -; size: -; J: TRBJ2-6; length: 15; V: TRBV24-1; CDR3: CATSVWESGANVLTF; DNA: TGTGCCACCAGTGTTTGGGAGTCTGGGGCCAACGTCCTGACTTTC
D: TRBD2; size: few; J: TRBJ2-2; length: 15; V: TRBV4-2; CDR3: CASSQLAGEVRELFF; DNA: TGTGCCAGCAGTCAACTAGCGGGAGAGGTCCGGGAGCTGTTTTTT
D: TRBD2; size: once; J: TRBJ2-1; length: 15; V: TRBV3-1/TRBV3-2; CDR3: CASRIAGLGGDEQFF; DNA: TGTGCCAGCAGAATAGCGGGCCTAGGCGGGGATGAGCAGTTCTTC
D: TRBD1; size: -; J: TRBJ2-5; length: 16; V: TRBV3-1/TRBV3-2; CDR3: CASRDSHQTGLETQYF; DNA: TGTGCCAGCCGCGACTCTCACCAGACAGGGCTGGAGACCCAGTACTTC
D: TRBD1; size: -; J: TRBJ1-6; length: 14; V: TRBV2; CDR3: CASSPGQGYSPLHF; DNA: TGTGCCAGCAGTCCGGGACAGGGGTATTCACCCCTCCACTTT
D: TRBD2; size: -; J: TRBJ2-1; length: 16; V: TRBV27; CDR3: CASSPRLAASYNEQFF; DNA: TGTGCCAGCAGTCCCCGACTAGCGGCCTCCTACAATGAGCAGTTCTTC
D: TRBD1; size: -; J: TRBJ2-7; length: 22; V: TRBV19; CDR3: CASSGGKKLPFGPGQDSYEQYF; DNA: TGTGCCAGTAGTGGGGGTAAGAAACTACCGTTCGGGCCGGGACAGGACTCCTACGAGCAGTACTTC
D: -; size: few; J: TRBJ2-7; length: 14; V: TRBV18; CDR3: CASSPPTAPGEQYF; DNA: TGTGCCAGCTCACCACCGACGGCTCCGGGGGAGCAGTACTTC
D: -; size: -; J: TRBJ1-4; length: 15; V: TRBV6-5; CDR3: CASSRTRSPNEKLFF; DNA: TGTGCCAGCAGCCGAACGCGGAGCCCTAATGAAAAACTGTTTTTT
D: -; size: -; J: TRBJ1-1; length: 13; V: TRBV6-2/TRBV6-3; CDR3: CASSHNREGEAFF; DNA: TGTGCCAGCAGCCATAACAGGGAGGGTGAAGCTTTCTTT
D: -; size: once; J: TRBJ2-3; length: 17; V: TRBV9; CDR3: CASSASGGRTGADTQYF; DNA: TGTGCCAGCAGCGCGAGTGGAGGGCGGACCGGAGCAGATACGCAGTATTTT
D: TRBD2; size: -; J: TRBJ2-7; length: 15; V: TRBV5-6; CDR3: CASSFGLAGAGEQYF; DNA: TGTGCCAGCAGCTTTGGGCTAGCGGGAGCTGGGGAGCAGTACTTC
D: -; size: -; J: TRBJ2-7; length: 14; V: TRBV2; CDR3: CASSETVVGGEQYF; DNA: TGTGCCAGCAGTGAAACGGTCGTCGGAGGCGAGCAGTACTTC
D: -; size: -; J: TRBJ2-7; length: 15; V: TRBV19; CDR3: CASSIPARVGYEQYF; DNA: TGTGCCAGTAGTATCCCTGCCAGGGTGGGGTACGAGCAGTACTTC
D: -; size: few; J: TRBJ1-1; length: 13; V: TRBV24-1; CDR3: CATSARHGGEAFF; DNA: TGTGCCACCAGTGCGAGACATGGAGGTGAAGCTTTCTTT
D: -; size: -; J: TRBJ1-5; length: 15; V: TRBV19; CDR3: CASSILGQSNQPQHF; DNA: TGTGCCAGTAGTATTCTCGGACAGAGCAATCAGCCCCAGCATTTT
D: TRBD2; size: -; J: TRBJ2-1; length: 16; V: TRBV14; CDR3: CASSLNSGEWYNEQFF; DNA: TGTGCCAGCAGCCTAAATAGCGGGGAATGGTACAATGAGCAGTTCTTC
D: TRBD2; size: -; J: TRBJ2-5; length: 15; V: TRBV19; CDR3: CASSRLAGGHETQYF; DNA: TGTGCCAGTAGTAGGCTAGCGGGGGGCCATGAGACCCAGTACTTC
D: TRBD1; size: -; J: TRBJ2-1; length: 15; V: TRBV10-3; CDR3: CAISDPTGASNEQFF; DNA: TGTGCCATCAGTGACCCCACAGGGGCGAGCAATGAGCAGTTCTTC
D: TRBD1; size: -; J: TRBJ1-2; length: 17; V: TRBV11-3; CDR3: CASSVKRPKTGGYGYTF; DNA: TGTGCCAGCAGCGTTAAACGCCCGAAGACAGGGGGCTATGGCTACACCTTC
D: TRBD1; size: -; J: TRBJ1-6; length: 12; V: TRBV2; CDR3: CASSSQGAVVHF; DNA: TGTGCCAGCAGCAGTCAGGGGGCAGTAGTCCACTTT
D: TRBD1; size: -; J: TRBJ1-1; length: 15; V: TRBV14; CDR3: CASRQTGTVNTEAFF; DNA: TGTGCCAGCAGGCAAACCGGGACAGTGAACACTGAAGCTTTCTTT
D: TRBD2; size: -; J: TRBJ2-3; length: 16; V: TRBV11-2; CDR3: CASRRTSGSHVDTQYF; DNA: TGTGCCAGCCGTCGAACTAGCGGGAGTCATGTAGATACGCAGTATTTT
D: -; size: -; J: TRBJ1-6; length: 14; V: TRBV6-5; CDR3: CASSYRTVNSPLHF; DNA: TGTGCCAGCAGTTACAGGACAGTTAATTCACCCCTCCACTTT
D: TRBD1; size: -; J: TRBJ1-1; length: 17; V: TRBV5-4; CDR3: CASSQAGTGIMNTEAFF; DNA: TGTGCCAGCAGCCAGGCCGGGACAGGAATCATGAACACTGAAGCTTTCTTT
D: TRBD2; size: -; J: TRBJ2-7; length: 15; V: TRBV13; CDR3: CASRVGGGRAYEQYF; DNA: TGTGCCAGCAGGGTCGGTGGCGGGAGGGCCTACGAGCAGTACTTC
D: -; size: -; J: TRBJ2-7; length: 14; V: TRBV3-1/TRBV3-2; CDR3: CASSLGVHPGEQYF; DNA: TGTGCCAGCAGTCTAGGGGTTCATCCAGGGGAGCAGTACTTC
D: -; size: -; J: TRBJ2-5; length: 14; V: TRBV13; CDR3: CASSLGSRQETQYF; DNA: TGTGCCAGCAGCTTAGGCTCGCGCCAAGAGACCCAGTACTTC
D: -; size: -; J: TRBJ2-1; length: 16; V: TRBV5-6; CDR3: CASSFGGGTDYNEQFF; DNA: TGTGCCAGCAGCTTTGGAGGCGGGACGGATTACAATGAGCAGTTCTTC